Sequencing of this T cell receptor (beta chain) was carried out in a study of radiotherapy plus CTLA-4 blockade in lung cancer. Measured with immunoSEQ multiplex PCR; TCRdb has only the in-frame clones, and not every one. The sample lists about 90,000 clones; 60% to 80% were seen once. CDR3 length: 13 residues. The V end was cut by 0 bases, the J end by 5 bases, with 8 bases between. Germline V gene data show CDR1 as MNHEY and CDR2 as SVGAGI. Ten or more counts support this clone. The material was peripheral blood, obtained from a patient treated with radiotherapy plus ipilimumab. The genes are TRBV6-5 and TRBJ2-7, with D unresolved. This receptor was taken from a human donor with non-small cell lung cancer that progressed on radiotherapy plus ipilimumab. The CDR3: CASSYSDLDEQYF. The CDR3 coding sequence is TGTGCCAGCAGTTACTCGGATCTAGACGAGCAGTACTTC.